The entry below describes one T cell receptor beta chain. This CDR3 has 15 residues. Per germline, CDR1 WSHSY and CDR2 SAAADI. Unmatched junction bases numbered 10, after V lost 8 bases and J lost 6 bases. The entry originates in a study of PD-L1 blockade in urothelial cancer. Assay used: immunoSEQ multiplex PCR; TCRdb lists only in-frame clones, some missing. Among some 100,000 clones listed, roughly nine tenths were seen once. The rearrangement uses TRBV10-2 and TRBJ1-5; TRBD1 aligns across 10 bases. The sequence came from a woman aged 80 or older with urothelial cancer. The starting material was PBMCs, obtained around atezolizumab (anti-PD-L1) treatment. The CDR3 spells CASAKKTGGGQPQHF. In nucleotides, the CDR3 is TGCGCCAGCGCCAAAAAGACAGGGGGCGGTCAGCCCCAGCATTTT.